A selection of T cell receptor beta chains follows, all from one sample in a study of OX40 agonist ivuxolimab in advanced cancers. Sequencing was performed with immunoSEQ multiplex PCR; in TCRdb, only in-frame clones are kept and a portion is missing. Here the sample spans approximately 61,000 clones, around 80% being singletons. The sample consisted of CD4+ or CD8+ T cells sorted from blood, taken in a trial of the OX40 agonist ivuxolimab. Receptors originate from an adult with an advanced solid tumor such as melanoma, head and neck, liver or kidney cancer. CDR3s include the opening cysteine and the closing phenylalanine or tryptophan. D genes are given only for firm matches. Clone size, where shown, is once, few, many, or a class for clones that have expanded.

abundance: NA
v_gene: TRBV6-6
d_gene: NA
j_gene: TRBJ1-1
CDR3nt: TGTGCCAGCGGAAAGATCAGGGTTGGCACTGAAGCTTTCTTT
CDR3aa: CASGKIRVGTEAFF

abundance: NA
v_gene: TRBV6-1
d_gene: NA
j_gene: TRBJ1-6
CDR3nt: TGTGCCAGCAGTGAAGTTGGCGGGAGCTCCTATAATTCACCCCTCCACTTT
CDR3aa: CASSEVGGSSYNSPLHF

abundance: medium-sized
v_gene: TRBV19
d_gene: NA
j_gene: TRBJ1-1
CDR3nt: TGTGCCAGTACCAGCTTGAACACTGAAGCTTTCTTT
CDR3aa: CASTSLNTEAFF

abundance: NA
v_gene: TRBV12-5
d_gene: TRBD1
j_gene: TRBJ2-3
CDR3nt: TGTGCTAGTGGTTTGGTACTCAGGGGGCATGGCACAGATACGCAGTATTTT
CDR3aa: CASGLVLRGHGTDTQYF

abundance: NA
v_gene: TRBV5-8
d_gene: TRBD1
j_gene: TRBJ2-7
CDR3nt: TGTGCCAGCGGCTCAGGGGGTTTACGGGGCGAGCAGTACTTC
CDR3aa: CASGSGGLRGEQYF

abundance: NA
v_gene: TRBV6-1
d_gene: TRBD1
j_gene: TRBJ1-1
CDR3nt: TGTGCCAGCAGTGTCACAGGGGGCCTACCGAACACTGAAGCTTTCTTT
CDR3aa: CASSVTGGLPNTEAFF

abundance: NA
v_gene: TRBV19
d_gene: TRBD1
j_gene: TRBJ1-2
CDR3nt: TGTGCCAGTAGTATCGTCGGACAGGGGCGGGACTATGGCTACACCTTC
CDR3aa: CASSIVGQGRDYGYTF

abundance: NA
v_gene: TRBV7-4
d_gene: NA
j_gene: TRBJ1-5
CDR3nt: TGTGCCAGCAGCTTAGTGTCGGGGCGGTCCAATCAGCCCCAGCATTTT
CDR3aa: CASSLVSGRSNQPQHF

abundance: NA
v_gene: TRBV5-4
d_gene: NA
j_gene: TRBJ2-7
CDR3nt: TGTGCCAGCAGCGTACTACGGGACGAATACGAGCAGTACTTC
CDR3aa: CASSVLRDEYEQYF

abundance: NA
v_gene: TRBV2
d_gene: NA
j_gene: TRBJ2-7
CDR3nt: TGTGCCAGCAGTACCCAACAGGGTTACGAGCAGTACTTC
CDR3aa: CASSTQQGYEQYF

abundance: NA
v_gene: TRBV10-2
d_gene: NA
j_gene: TRBJ1-4
CDR3nt: TGCGCCAGCAGTTCCGGGCACCGCGTAGAAAAACTGTTTTTT
CDR3aa: CASSSGHRVEKLFF

abundance: many
v_gene: TRBV27
d_gene: TRBD1
j_gene: TRBJ2-5
CDR3nt: TGTGCCAGCAGCCGACAGGGCGCCGAGACCCAGTACTTC
CDR3aa: CASSRQGAETQYF

abundance: NA
v_gene: TRBV4-2
d_gene: NA
j_gene: TRBJ1-1
CDR3nt: TGTGCCAGCAGCCAAGGGCCTATCGGGGGGCAGAGTGAAGCTTTCTTT
CDR3aa: CASSQGPIGGQSEAFF

abundance: NA
v_gene: TRBV25-1
d_gene: NA
j_gene: TRBJ2-1
CDR3nt: TGTGCCAGCAGTGAGTTCAATGAGCAGTTCTTC
CDR3aa: CASSEFNEQFF

abundance: NA
v_gene: TRBV19
d_gene: TRBD2
j_gene: TRBJ2-3
CDR3nt: TGTGCCAGTAGTATTTCCGGGACTAGCGGCCCAGATACGCAGTATTTT
CDR3aa: CASSISGTSGPDTQYF

abundance: NA
v_gene: TRBV7-9
d_gene: NA
j_gene: TRBJ1-4
CDR3nt: TGTGCCAGCAGCGGAGAAAAACTGTTTTTT
CDR3aa: CASSGEKLFF

abundance: NA
v_gene: TRBV19
d_gene: NA
j_gene: TRBJ2-4
CDR3nt: TGTGCCAGTAGTATAGGGGGAACGGTGTACATTCAGTACTTC
CDR3aa: CASSIGGTVYIQYF

abundance: NA
v_gene: TRBV6-1
d_gene: NA
j_gene: TRBJ2-7
CDR3nt: TGTGCCAGCACCAAAGGAGGGGTTAGGACCTACGAGCAGTACTTC
CDR3aa: CASTKGGVRTYEQYF

abundance: NA
v_gene: TRBV6-5
d_gene: NA
j_gene: TRBJ1-3
CDR3nt: TGTGCCAGCACCGAGGTGGGGCGGGGAAACACCATATATTTT
CDR3aa: CASTEVGRGNTIYF

abundance: NA
v_gene: TRBV19
d_gene: TRBD2
j_gene: TRBJ2-3
CDR3nt: TGTGCCAGCGCTAAGACTAGCGGGGGGGCTGATACGCAGTATTTT
CDR3aa: CASAKTSGGADTQYF

abundance: once
v_gene: TRBV11-2
d_gene: NA
j_gene: TRBJ2-3
CDR3nt: TGTGCCAGCAGCTTAGTGCGGGGCCGCACAGATACGCAGTATTTT
CDR3aa: CASSLVRGRTDTQYF

abundance: NA
v_gene: TRBV19
d_gene: TRBD2
j_gene: TRBJ2-5
CDR3nt: TGTGCCAGTAGTCAGGGAGGGAATATTGCAGAGACCCAGTACTTC
CDR3aa: CASSQGGNIAETQYF

abundance: NA
v_gene: TRBV2
d_gene: NA
j_gene: TRBJ1-1
CDR3nt: TGTGCCAGCAGAGGTAGGGCTATGAACACTGAAGCTTTCTTT
CDR3aa: CASRGRAMNTEAFF

abundance: few
v_gene: TRBV27
d_gene: NA
j_gene: TRBJ1-1
CDR3nt: TGTGCCAGCAGTGAATGGGGGGACATAGAAGCTTTCTTT
CDR3aa: CASSEWGDIEAFF